This T cell receptor beta chain was captured by sequencing in a study of blood T cell repertoires in COVID-19. Background on the study: There were acute and convalescent COVID-19 samples, and they came from the United States, Italy and Spain. Sample material is recorded as cDNA or gDNA derived from T cells, B-cell-depleted T cells, or PBMCs.

How the authors handled the data: Estimated nucleated cell counts came from reference gene primer amplification. Produced via immunoSEQ multiplex PCR; TCRdb's table is partial and in-frame only. D and trimming were read from the DNA, whereas the V and J calls and clone size are those reported in that table. This table has a few hundred thousand clones, about four fifths appearing once. The V gene lost 4 bases and the J gene lost 0 bases, with 16 bases spanning the gap. The germline V gene has CDR1 DFQATT and CDR2 SNEGSKA (reference sequence). The CDR3 extends over 17 amino acids. Those enrolled in Seattle joined during active infection and were followed longitudinally afterward. This clone is a singleton in its sample.

This receptor was taken from a person aged 65 to 85 with COVID-19, enrolled during active disease. The sample comprised peripheral blood. This chain uses TRBV20-1 with TRBJ1-6, with a possible D match to TRBD1 (6 bases). CDR3 region: CSATDSGASSYNSPLHF. The CDR3 DNA sequence: TGCAGTGCTACTGATTCAGGGGCAAGCTCCTATAATTCACCCCTCCACTTT.